The following is a TCR beta chain sequence with its context. The record originates from a study of blood T cell repertoires in COVID-19. In the study overall: The United States, Italy and Spain provided the acute and convalescent COVID-19 samples. In each case, the material was cDNA or gDNA derived from T cells, B-cell-depleted T cells, or PBMCs.

The repertoire was sequenced with immunoSEQ multiplex PCR; TCRdb's copy has only in-frame clones and lacks some. Among 250,000 to 350,000 clones, roughly 90% were seen once, and the ten largest hold 2.2%. The source material was peripheral blood. The source is a woman between 50 and 59 years old who had recovered from COVID-19.

This chain's CDR3 is CATSDLLWGGNNEKLFF. In DNA form, the CDR3 reads TGTGCCACCAGTGATTTGTTGTGGGGAGGGAATAATGAAAAACTGTTTTTT. The V and J genes are TRBV24-1 and TRBJ1-4, with D unresolved. This CDR3 is built from 17 residues. Germline V gives CDR1 KGHDR, CDR2 SFDVKD. V lost 0 bases to trimming and J lost 4 bases, with 14 bases between them.